This TCR beta chain was profiled in a study of blood T cell repertoires in COVID-19. As for the study in general: Sources were T cells, B-cell-depleted T cells, or PBMCs; the material itself was cDNA or gDNA.

The CDR3 extends over 15 amino acids. The V end was cut by 6 bases, the J end by 6 bases, with 19 bases between. Looked up from germline, CDR1 is SGHTS and CDR2 is YDEGEE. Original handling: Nucleated cell counts were estimated from reference gene primer amplification. Sequenced by immunoSEQ multiplex PCR; TCRdb stores in-frame clones only, minus some. V, J and clone size derive from that table, while D and trimming were established from the DNA sequence. The sample lists 55,000 or so clones, around 80% occurring once. The sequence derives from a human donor in a cohort sampled during active or convalescent COVID-19. Input material: peripheral blood. The chain joins TRBV5-8 to TRBJ1-5; D gene ambiguous. The CDR3 coding sequence is TGTGCCAGCACCTCTTGGGTTCTGGGGAGTCAGCCCCAGCATTTT. Its protein is CASTSWVLGSQPQHF. Looking up the rest from reference TRBV5-8 and TRBJ1-5 gives the full variable domain: EAGVTQSPTHLIKTRGQQATLRCSPISGHTSVYWYQQALGLGLQFLLWYDEGEERNRGNFPPRFSGRQFPNYSSELNVNALELEDSALYLCASTSWVLGSQPQHFGDGTRLSIL.